Shown below are 12 T cell receptor beta chains from a single sample sequenced in a study of somatic mutations in cytotoxic T cells in rheumatoid arthritis. The assay was immunoSEQ multiplex PCR, and TCRdb's table has in-frame clones only and misses some. The table shows around 20,000 clones, with approximately 71% occurring only once. The sample was CD8+ T cells sorted from blood. These receptors came from an adult with rheumatoid arthritis.

Only a few counts were recorded for this clone. The chain carries TRBV11-2 and TRBJ1-4, with 8 bases identical to TRBD1. Germline V CDR1 and CDR2: SGHAT, FQNNGV. CDR3 size: 14 residues. The V gene end was trimmed by 5 bases and the J gene end by 7 bases; junction bases not matched to a gene: 6. The CDR3 loop reads CASSIGRGLEKLFF. The CDR3 DNA follows: TGTGCCAGCAGCATAGGCAGGGGGCTTGAAAAACTGTTTTTT.

This chain joins TRBV7-6 and TRBJ2-1, with D perhaps TRBD1 or TRBD2 (5 bases each). Deletions cut 7 bases from V and 1 base from J, with 17 bases between. The CDR3 has 16 amino acids. The germline CDR1 and CDR2 sequences are SGHVS and FNYEAQ. The CDR3 nucleotides are TGTGCCAGCACCCTAGAGGGTGCAGGGTCCTACAATGAGCAGTTCTTC. Its protein product is CASTLEGAGSYNEQFF. Complete variable domain (other parts from reference TRBV7-6 and TRBJ2-1): GAGVSQSPRYKVTKRGQDVALRCDPISGHVSLYWYRQALGQGPEFLTYFNYEAQQDKSGLPNDRFSAERPEGSISTLTIQRTEQRDSAMYRCASTLEGAGSYNEQFFGPGTRLTVL.

J is TRBJ2-7 and V is TRBV5-6; D gene uncertain. CDR1 and CDR2 from the germline V gene are SGHDT and YYEEEE. The V end was cut by 0 bases, the J end by 9 bases, with 16 bases between. This CDR3 is built from 14 residues. The DNA of the CDR3 is TGTGCCAGCAGCTTGGAAGGACCGGCTCCTGGGCAGTACTTC. The encoded protein is CASSLEGPAPGQYF.

The V gene is TRBV5-6, the J gene TRBJ2-2; D remains ambiguous. The CDR3 totals 17 residues. Germline CDR1 reads SGHDT; CDR2 reads YYEEEE. Trimming removed 6 bases at V and 4 bases at J, with 22 bases between. The chain's CDR3 is CASNFGIGPYTTGELFF. The CDR3 nucleotides read TGTGCCAGCAACTTCGGAATTGGGCCTTATACCACCGGGGAGCTGTTTTTT.

This clone was detected only once. The chain carries TRBV2 and TRBJ1-5; 12 nucleotides agree with TRBD1. The germline V gene has CDR1 SNHLY and CDR2 FYNNEI. Germline trimming cut 5 bases from V and 6 bases from J; bases unmatched to any gene: 5. The CDR3 has 15 residues. CDR3 in DNA: TGTGCCAGCAGTTACGGGACAGGGGGCGGTCAGCCCCAGCATTTT. This translates into CASSYGTGGGQPQHF.

The chain recombines TRBV5-1 with TRBJ2-1; D remains ambiguous. CDR1 and CDR2 (germline): SGHRS, YFSETQ. There are 14 residues in the CDR3. Trimming pared 4 bases from V and 7 bases from J, leaving 15 bases between. The CDR3 spells CASSLTGVLNEQFF. In DNA, the CDR3 is TGCGCCAGCAGCCTCACGGGCGTATTGAATGAGCAGTTCTTC.

The genes are TRBV29-1 and TRBJ1-2; D call uncertain. The CDR3 has 11 residues. Trimming took 6 bases from V and 4 from J, leaving 9 bases between them. Germline CDR1 and CDR2: SQVTM and ANQGSEA. The CDR3 region has the DNA TGCAGCGTCCAACCCACCTATGGCTACACCTTC. Translated: CSVQPTYGYTF.

This chain uses TRBV6-5 with TRBJ2-7; tentatively, D is TRBD1 (6 bases). CDR1 is MNHEY and CDR2 is SVGAGI in the germline V gene. This CDR3 spans 15 amino acids. Trimming pared 6 bases from V and 5 bases from J, leaving 20 bases between. The CDR3 coding sequence is TGTGCCAGCAGCCCCCGTTGGACAGTGCCCAACGAGCAGTACTTC. It encodes CASSPRWTVPNEQYF.

There are a few counts of this clone. The chain recombines TRBV1 with TRBJ1-4. TRBV1 is a listed pseudogene. This CDR3 spans 17 amino acids. The DNA of the CDR3 is TGCACCAGCAGCCAAGTAAGGGAGGGACATAGTAATGAAAAACTGTTTTTT. Its protein product is CTSSQVREGHSNEKLFF.

The V and J genes are TRBV5-1 and TRBJ1-2; D might be TRBD1 (6 bases). This CDR3 has 13 residues. Germline V gene data show CDR1 as SGHRS and CDR2 as YFSETQ. Trimming pared 0 bases from V and 7 bases from J, leaving 10 bases between. CDR3 residues: CASSLGTASGYTF. CDR3 DNA: TGCGCCAGCAGCTTGGGGACAGCCAGTGGCTACACCTTC.

This chain connects TRBV6-5 to TRBJ2-2; D is unclear. Trimming removed 8 bases at V and 8 bases at J, with 21 bases between. The CDR3 loop spans 15 amino acids. Germline assignment: CDR1 MNHEY and CDR2 SVGAGI. The CDR3 DNA reads TGTGCCAGCGTCTTGGAGCTAAGTGGTTCAGGGGAGCTGTTTTTT. Translated, it gives CASVLELSGSGELFF.

Only one count was recorded for this clone. The chain combines TRBV11-2 with TRBJ2-4, with a possible D match to TRBD1 (5 bases). V lost 0 bases and J 2 bases, leaving 8 bases between the germline ends. The CDR3 sequence is 15 residues long. The V gene's germline CDR1 is SGHAT and CDR2 FQNNGV. The CDR3 region is CASSLEGPSKNIQYF. In DNA, the CDR3 is TGTGCCAGCAGCTTAGAGGGGCCATCCAAAAACATTCAGTACTTC.